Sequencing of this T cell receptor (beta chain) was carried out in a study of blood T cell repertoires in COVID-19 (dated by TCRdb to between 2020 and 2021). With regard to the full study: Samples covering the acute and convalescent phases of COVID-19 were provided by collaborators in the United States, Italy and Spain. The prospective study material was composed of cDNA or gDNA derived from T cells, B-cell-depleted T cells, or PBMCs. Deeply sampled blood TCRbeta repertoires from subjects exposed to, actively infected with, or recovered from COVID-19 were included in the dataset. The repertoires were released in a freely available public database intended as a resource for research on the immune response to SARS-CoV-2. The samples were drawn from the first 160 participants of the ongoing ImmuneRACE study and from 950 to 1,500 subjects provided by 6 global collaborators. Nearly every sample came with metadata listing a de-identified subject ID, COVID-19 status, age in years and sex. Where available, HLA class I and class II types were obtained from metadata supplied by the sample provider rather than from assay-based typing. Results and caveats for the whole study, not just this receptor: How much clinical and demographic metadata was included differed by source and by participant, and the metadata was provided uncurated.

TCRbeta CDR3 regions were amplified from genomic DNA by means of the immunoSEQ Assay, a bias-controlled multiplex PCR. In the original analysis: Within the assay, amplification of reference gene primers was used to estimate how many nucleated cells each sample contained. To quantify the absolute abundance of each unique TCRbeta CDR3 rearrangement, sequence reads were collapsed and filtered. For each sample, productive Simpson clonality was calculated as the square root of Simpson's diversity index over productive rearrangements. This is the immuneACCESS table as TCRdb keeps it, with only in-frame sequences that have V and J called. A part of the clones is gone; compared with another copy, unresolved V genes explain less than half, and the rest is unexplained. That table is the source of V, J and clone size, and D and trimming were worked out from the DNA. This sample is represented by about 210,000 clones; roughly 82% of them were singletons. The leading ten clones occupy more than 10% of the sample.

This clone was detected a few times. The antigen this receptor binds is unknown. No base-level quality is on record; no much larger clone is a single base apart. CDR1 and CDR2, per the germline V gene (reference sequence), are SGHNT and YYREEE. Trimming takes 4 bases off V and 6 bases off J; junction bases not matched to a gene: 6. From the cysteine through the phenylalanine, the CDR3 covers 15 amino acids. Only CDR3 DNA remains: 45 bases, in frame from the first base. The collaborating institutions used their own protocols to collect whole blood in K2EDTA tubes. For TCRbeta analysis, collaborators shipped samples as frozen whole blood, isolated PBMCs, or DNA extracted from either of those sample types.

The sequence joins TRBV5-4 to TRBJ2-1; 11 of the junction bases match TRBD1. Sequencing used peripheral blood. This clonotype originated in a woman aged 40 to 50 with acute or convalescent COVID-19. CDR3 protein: CASSSPGTGGNEQFF. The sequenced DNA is TGTGCCAGCAGCAGCCCCGGGACAGGGGGCAATGAGCAGTTCTTC.